These T cell receptor beta chains were read from a single sample in a study of shared clonotypes between healthy human individuals. Repertoires were generated with immunoSEQ multiplex PCR, while TCRdb's copy carries only in-frame clones and drops some. The table lists roughly 2 million clones, about 95% of them singletons, with approximately 1.2% in the top ten. Material: naive CD8+ T cells sorted from blood. These receptors all come from a man younger than 35 in good health. Each CDR3 is given with its conserved first and last residue. Fields, in order: clone size, J gene, D gene, V gene, CDR3 DNA, CDR3 protein. A D gene is named only where the DNA matches it firmly. Size is stated for part of the rows, as once, few or many counts, or as a class when the clone is expanded.

NA | TRBJ2-7 | TRBD2 | TRBV6-5 | TGTGCCAGCAGTTACTTAGTAGCGGGAGCACTCGAGCAGTACTTC | CASSYLVAGALEQYF
NA | TRBJ2-7 | TRBD1 | TRBV11-2 | TGTGCCAGCAGCCCTCCGGACAGGGCCGTCGGCGAGCAGTACTTC | CASSPPDRAVGEQYF
NA | TRBJ1-1 | NA | TRBV5-1 | TGCGCCAGCAGTCTAGCAGGGGAGATACGAGCTTTCTTT | CASSLAGEIRAFF
NA | TRBJ1-2 | NA | TRBV10-3 | TGTGCCATCAGGGAACAGGCGAACTATGGCTACACCTTC | CAIREQANYGYTF
NA | TRBJ2-3 | NA | TRBV7-2 | TGTGCCAGCAGCTTAGGGACAAGGAACACAGATACGCAGTATTTT | CASSLGTRNTDTQYF
once | TRBJ2-1 | NA | TRBV20-1 | TGCAGTGCCCCTACCGGGAGTGAGCAGTTCTTC | CSAPTGSEQFF
NA | TRBJ2-7 | TRBD1 | TRBV5-4 | TGTGCCAGCAGTCCGAGGACAGGGTCTAACGAGCAGTACTTC | CASSPRTGSNEQYF
NA | TRBJ1-3 | TRBD1 | TRBV6-1 | TGTGCCAGCAGTGAATGGATGGGGACAGAAGGTATAAACACCATATATTTT | CASSEWMGTEGINTIYF
NA | TRBJ2-7 | TRBD2 | TRBV10-2 | TGCGCCAGCTCTAGCGGGGGGTACACCTACGAGCAGTACTTC | CASSSGGYTYEQYF
NA | TRBJ2-3 | NA | TRBV5-4 | TGTGCCAGCAGTTCCCGCACAGATACGCAGTATTTT | CASSSRTDTQYF
NA | TRBJ2-7 | TRBD2 | TRBV5-6 | TGTGCCAGCAGCTTGGTCCTAGCGGGAGGCCTAACCTACGAGCAGTACTTC | CASSLVLAGGLTYEQYF
NA | TRBJ1-1 | TRBD1 | TRBV5-1 | TGCGCCAGCAGCTTGGACCGACAGGGGGCGAAGTTGGGAGCTTTCTTT | CASSLDRQGAKLGAFF
NA | TRBJ2-7 | NA | TRBV4-1 | TGCGCCAGCAGCCCATTCGGGGAGTCCTACGAGCAGTACTTC | CASSPFGESYEQYF
NA | TRBJ2-1 | TRBD2 | TRBV27 | TGTGCCAGCAGTTTAAGTAGCGGGGTGTTCAATGAGCAGTTCTTC | CASSLSSGVFNEQFF
NA | TRBJ1-2 | NA | TRBV7-9 | TGTGCCAGCAGCCCCGAGGGGCCAGGGATGATGCATGGCTACACCTTC | CASSPEGPGMMHGYTF
NA | TRBJ1-1 | NA | TRBV23-1 | TGCGCCAGCAGTCAAGGACTTCCCCCCATCAAAGTAGAAGCTTTCTTT | CASSQGLPPIKVEAFF
NA | TRBJ2-7 | TRBD2 | TRBV9 | TGTGCCAGCAGCGCGGGACTAGCGGTCACCTACGAGCGGTACTTC | CASSAGLAVTYERYF
NA | TRBJ2-3 | NA | TRBV4-1 | TGCGCCAGCAGCCAAGTAGGCACAGATACGCAGTATTTT | CASSQVGTDTQYF
NA | TRBJ2-7 | NA | TRBV7-6 | TGTGCCAGCAGCCAAGAGGTGTCTGGGGAGCAGTACTTC | CASSQEVSGEQYF
NA | TRBJ2-1 | TRBD2 | TRBV4-3 | TGCGCCAGCAGCCAAGTGAGCGGGAGGGCCGGGGATGAGCAGTTCTTC | CASSQVSGRAGDEQFF
once | TRBJ2-3 | NA | TRBV7-9 | TGTGCCAGCAGCTTGGACTATCTTACTACCACAGATACGCAGTATTTT | CASSLDYLTTTDTQYF
once | TRBJ2-7 | TRBD2 | TRBV5-1 | TGCGCCAGCAGCTTAACCGGGACTAGCGTTTCTTACGAGCAGTACTTC | CASSLTGTSVSYEQYF
once | TRBJ2-7 | TRBD1 | TRBV27 | TGTGCCAGCAGTTTTGGGGCCGGGACAGGGGCATACGAGCAGTACTTC | CASSFGAGTGAYEQYF
NA | TRBJ2-7 | NA | TRBV13 | TGTGCCAGCAGGGCCGCGGGACTCTCAAACTACGAGCAGTACTTC | CASRAAGLSNYEQYF
NA | TRBJ2-7 | NA | TRBV11-2 | TGTGCCAGCAGCTACGGGATCTCCTACGAGCAGTACTTC | CASSYGISYEQYF
NA | TRBJ1-5 | NA | TRBV7-9 | TGTGCCAGCAGCTTAAGAGGGGATAGCAATCAGCCCCAGCATTTT | CASSLRGDSNQPQHF
NA | TRBJ2-2 | NA | TRBV4-1 | TGCGCCAGCAGCCTACAGGGAGACACCGGGGAGCTGTTTTTT | CASSLQGDTGELFF
once | TRBJ2-2 | TRBD2 | TRBV7-9 | TGTGCCAGCAGCTCCAGACTAGCGGCGAACACCGGGGAGCTGTTTTTT | CASSSRLAANTGELFF
NA | TRBJ2-7 | NA | TRBV19 | TGTGCCAGTAGTATTGGGGGTGGAGTATCCGCCTACGAGCAGTACTTC | CASSIGGGVSAYEQYF
NA | TRBJ2-4 | NA | TRBV7-6 | TGTGCCAGCAGCAGGGGTGGTATGATGGAAAACATTCAGTACTTC | CASSRGGMMENIQYF
once | TRBJ2-7 | NA | TRBV2 | TGTGCCAGCATAGAGGACAGTCGACTCTACGAGCAGTACTTC | CASIEDSRLYEQYF
NA | TRBJ2-7 | TRBD1 | TRBV27 | TGTGCCAGCAGTTCATCCTCGGGACAGGTAACCTACGAGCAGTACTTC | CASSSSSGQVTYEQYF
NA | TRBJ1-1 | NA | TRBV27 | TGTGCCAGCAGTTTAGGGGTGAACAGGGAAGCTTTCTTT | CASSLGVNREAFF
once | TRBJ2-7 | TRBD1 | TRBV5-4 | TGTGCCAGCAGCTCGGACAGGGGATACGAGCAGTACTTC | CASSSDRGYEQYF
NA | TRBJ2-7 | NA | TRBV9 | TGTGCCAGCAGCGTAGAGGTGGGGGCGTCCTACGAGCAGTACTTC | CASSVEVGASYEQYF
NA | TRBJ2-7 | NA | TRBV5-1 | TGCGCCAGCAGCTTGCTGGAGGGGGACCACGAGCAGTACTTC | CASSLLEGDHEQYF
NA | TRBJ2-5 | NA | TRBV7-9 | TGTGCCAGCAGCCCGTTCTGGGACGTCCAAGAGACCCAGTACTTC | CASSPFWDVQETQYF
NA | TRBJ2-2 | TRBD1 | TRBV19 | TGTGCCAGTAGTATAGGGGCAGGGGGCCCCGGGGAGCTGTTTTTT | CASSIGAGGPGELFF
NA | TRBJ2-7 | NA | TRBV13 | TGTGCCAGCAGCTTAGCGGCAGGGTCCCCCTACGAGCAGTACTTC | CASSLAAGSPYEQYF
NA | TRBJ1-2 | NA | TRBV6-1 | TGTGCCAGCAGTGAATTGGCCAGGCACTATGGCTACACCTTC | CASSELARHYGYTF
NA | TRBJ2-7 | NA | TRBV15 | TGTGCCACCAGCAGAGAACCCCCCTACGAGCAGTACTTC | CATSREPPYEQYF
NA | TRBJ2-5 | NA | TRBV18 | TGTGCCAGCTCACCGCCTACGCAAGAGACCCAGTACTTC | CASSPPTQETQYF
NA | TRBJ2-7 | NA | TRBV7-2 | TGTGCCAGCACCGACGACCCCGACTACGAGCAGTACTTC | CASTDDPDYEQYF
NA | TRBJ1-6 | TRBD1 | TRBV18 | TGTGCCAGCTCACCAGAGGGGACAGGGCCTAATTCACCCCTCCACTTT | CASSPEGTGPNSPLHF
NA | TRBJ2-1 | TRBD2 | TRBV6-5 | TGTGCCAGCAGTTACTGGTCTAGCGGCGACAATGAGCAGTTCTTC | CASSYWSSGDNEQFF
NA | TRBJ2-5 | NA | TRBV9 | TGTGCCAGCAGCCCGGAGGCAGGGGTTCTTTTCATGGAGACCCAGTACTTC | CASSPEAGVLFMETQYF
NA | TRBJ1-1 | NA | TRBV19 | TGTGCCAGTACCCCGACCTGGCCAAAAAACACTGAAGCTTTCTTT | CASTPTWPKNTEAFF
NA | TRBJ2-1 | NA | TRBV5-6 | TGTGCCAGCAGCGCAAGCTCCTACAATGAGCAGTTCTTC | CASSASSYNEQFF
NA | TRBJ2-1 | TRBD2 | TRBV2 | TGTGCCGGGCCGCCTGTCGGGACTAGCGGGAGATCTGAGCAGTTCTTC | CAGPPVGTSGRSEQFF
NA | TRBJ1-1 | TRBD1 | TRBV7-9 | TGTGCCAGCAGATCCTGGGAAGGGGGCAACACTGAAGCTTTCTTT | CASRSWEGGNTEAFF
NA | TRBJ2-2 | NA | TRBV6-5 | TGTGCCAGCAGTTACCTCCGGTCCGGGGAGCTGTTTTTT | CASSYLRSGELFF
NA | TRBJ1-5 | NA | TRBV5-6 | TGTGCCAGCAGCTTCTACGGCAATCAGCCCCAGCATTTT | CASSFYGNQPQHF
NA | TRBJ2-7 | TRBD1 | TRBV10-3 | TGTGCCATCAAAGAGGGGACAGCGGCAACCTACGAGCAGTACTTC | CAIKEGTAATYEQYF
NA | TRBJ2-5 | TRBD2 | TRBV5-4 | TGTGCCAGCAGCCCTGGGGCGGGGGGTCAAGAGACCCAGTACTTC | CASSPGAGGQETQYF